This T cell receptor (beta chain) appears in the sequencing data of a study of T cells in localized non-small cell lung cancer (TCRdb year 2020). Regarding the research as a whole: The study examined T cell repertoires in 200 to 250 patients with early-stage NSCLC and compared tumors with uninvolved tumor-adjacent lungs. Of the NSCLC patients, around 140 were male and roughly 100 were female, and the mean age was around 66 years. The cohort was made up of 200 to 250 treatment-naive NSCLC patients whose localized lung tumors had been resected.

The immunoSEQ Assay was used to sequence TCR beta CDR3 regions from DNA. Under the source paper's analysis protocol: To compute T cell density, TCR beta template counts were normalized to usable DNA, which was estimated by amplifying housekeeping genes. Using the preseqR package, richness was estimated by extrapolating to 120,000 templates for tissue samples and 400,000 templates for PBMC samples. Clonality was defined as one minus Pielou's evenness. Tissue-enriched TCRs were identified through differential abundance testing performed on productive amino-acid clonotypes, with a minimum total count of 5 and an alpha of 0.1. The Jaccard Index and the Morisita Overlap Index were used to measure repertoire overlap between compartments. GLIPH grouped TCR beta CDR3s together with public tetramer-defined viral CDR3s, and a viral motif had to include at least three viral sequences and show V-gene enrichment. Not all clones reach the TCRdb copy of this immuneACCESS table, which keeps in-frame sequences only. Checked studies attribute under half of the gap to unresolved V genes and leave the rest unexplained. The DNA was the basis for D and trimming; V, J and clone size are from that table. This sample gives tens of thousands of clones in total; approximately 84% of them show up just once. Approximately 6.4% of the sample goes to the ten largest clones.

At diagnosis, tumor, uninvolved tumor-adjacent lung and peripheral blood were collected and then preserved as a mix of FFPE and fresh-frozen material. For TCR repertoire profiling, blood samples were analyzed in the form of peripheral blood mononuclear cells. The germline V gene yields SGHAT for CDR1 and FQNNGV for CDR2. V lost 7 bases and J lost 2 bases; the stretch between them is 6 bases long. The CDR3 numbers 11 residues from cysteine through phenylalanine. CDR3 DNA only is kept here, 33 bases in frame from base 1. What the authors observed across the whole study: Longer overall survival was associated with higher blood T cell density, whereas shorter survival was associated with higher adjacent-lung clonality. Uninvolved tumor-adjacent lung showed the highest T cell clonality, higher than tumor, which suggests more focused antigenic responses in the uninvolved tumor-adjacent lung. A median of 57 of the top 100 tumor clones turned up in the paired uninvolved adjacent lung, and approximately 30 of those clones also ranked among the top 100 of that same adjacent lung. Multi-region tumor sequencing was not performed, so intratumor heterogeneity could not be excluded. Because of the exploratory design, TCR variables were selected using unadjusted p-values without false-discovery rate correction.

With respect to this clone: Its antigen has not been determined. Per-nucleotide qualities are absent, and no much larger clonotype sits a single base away.

This TCR was recovered from a man aged 35-69 years with stage I lung adenocarcinoma. Sequencing was performed on peripheral blood, taken before any cancer treatment. The sequence links TRBV11-2 to TRBJ2-7, with the D gene too uncertain to name. DNA sequence: TGTGCCAGCACCGAAACCTACGAGCAGTACTTC. This yields the protein CASTETYEQYF.